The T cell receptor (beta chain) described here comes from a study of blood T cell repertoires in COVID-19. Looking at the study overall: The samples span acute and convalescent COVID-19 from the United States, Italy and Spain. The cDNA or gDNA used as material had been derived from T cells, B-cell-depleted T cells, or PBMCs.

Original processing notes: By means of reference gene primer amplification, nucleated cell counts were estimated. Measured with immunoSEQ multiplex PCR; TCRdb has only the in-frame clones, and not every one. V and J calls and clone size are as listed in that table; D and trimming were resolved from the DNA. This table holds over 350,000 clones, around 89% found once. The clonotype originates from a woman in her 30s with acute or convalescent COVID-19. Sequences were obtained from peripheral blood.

CDR3 loop: CSASRPSRGETQYF. The CDR3 coding sequence is TGCAGTGCTAGTCGACCGTCTCGGGGAGAGACCCAGTACTTC. The V gene is TRBV20-1, the J gene TRBJ2-5; TRBD2 might be the D (5 bases). This CDR3 has 14 amino acids. CDR1 DFQATT and CDR2 SNEGSKA come from the germline V gene (reference sequence). The V end lost 3 bases, the J end lost 4 bases, and 15 bases lay between the germline ends.